The 14 T cell receptor beta chains listed next were all sequenced from one sample in a study of T-cell memory formation after mild COVID-19. TCRdb used MiXCR to reprocess the 5' RACE reads, holding one entry per CDR3 protein. The sample shows about 270,000 distinct CDR3 sequences, about 16% of them seen only once. Specimen: PBMCs or a T cell subset sorted from them (not recorded which). All receptors derive from a man between 18 and 29 years old who had mild COVID-19 (a few samples of this study predate the infection). Cell type and time point are not known.

The V and J genes are TRBV7-2 and TRBJ2-3, with 15 nucleotides matching TRBD2. Germline V gene sequence: CDR1 SGHTA, CDR2 FQGNSA. After removal of 5 bases from V and 5 bases from J, the junction contained 5 bases not matched to a gene. The CDR3 has 16 residues. DNA for the CDR3: TGTGCCAGCAGCCTGGGACTAGCGGGGGGCGGAGATACGCAGTATTTT. It specifies CASSLGLAGGGDTQYF.

This clonotype was seen once. The rearrangement joins TRBV3-1 to TRBJ2-3; tentative D call: TRBD2 (6 bases). Germline assignment: CDR1 LGHDT and CDR2 YNNKEL (reference sequence). V was cut by 3 bases and J by 9 bases, with 13 bases left in between. The CDR3 contains 13 residues. The CDR3 protein is CASSQAGLGTQYF. CDR3 sequence (DNA): TGTGCCAGCAGCCAGGCGGGACTTGGAACGCAGTATTTT.

In its sample, this clonotype was seen a few times. J is TRBJ2-2 and V is TRBV29-1; 7 nucleotides agree with TRBD1. The CDR3 totals 13 residues. V lost 6 bases and J lost 2; bases outside the gene matches: 3. Germline CDR1 SQVTM, CDR2 ANQGSEA. CDR3 nucleotide sequence: TGCAGCGTGGGGACAGTCAACACCGGGGAGCTGTTTTTT. Amino acids: CSVGTVNTGELFF.

This clonotype has at least ten counts. V usage is TRBV18 and J usage is TRBJ2-1; 8 bases are shared with TRBD1. There are 15 residues in the CDR3. CDR1 is KGHSH and CDR2 is LQKENI in the germline V gene. The trim removed 4 bases at V and 7 bases at J, leaving 9 bases unmatched. The CDR3 is CASSLRETGVNEQFF. CDR3 sequence (DNA): TGTGCCAGCTCACTGAGGGAGACAGGGGTAAATGAGCAGTTCTTC.

The chain has TRBV2 and TRBJ2-7; D is uncertain. The length of the CDR3 is 16 residues. Deletions cut 3 bases from V and 0 bases from J, with 15 bases between. Per germline, CDR1 SNHLY and CDR2 FYNNEI. The CDR3 DNA is TGTGCCAGCAGTGACGCTGCTTGGGCTCCCTCCTACGAGCAGTACGTC. As protein: CASSDAAWAPSYEQYV.

This clonotype appeared many times. The chain couples TRBV5-1 to TRBJ1-5; D not certain. Germline V lookup: CDR1 SGHRS, CDR2 YFSETQ. The CDR3 runs to 12 residues. V lost 0 bases, J lost 6 bases, and 4 bases lay in between. The CDR3 loop is CASSLDLQPQHF. CDR3 DNA sequence: TGCGCCAGCAGCTTGGACCTTCAGCCCCAGCATTTT.

Worth noting for this clonotype: A much larger clonotype is one base distant, so this may be a read error. The final CDR3 position lacks the conserved phenylalanine or tryptophan, pointing to a likely read error. The chain has TRBV7-6 and TRBJ2-5; tentatively, D is TRBD2 (7 bases). Germline assignment: CDR1 SGHVS and CDR2 FNYEAQ. V dropped 1 base and J dropped 5 bases, with 11 bases sitting between them. The CDR3 is 14 residues long. The CDR3 coding sequence is TGTGCCAGCAGCTTAGGCGGGGGCCGGGAGACCCAGTACTCC. Translated: CASSLGGGRETQYS.

This clonotype has only a few counts. This chain links TRBV30 with TRBJ2-3; 8 positions agree with TRBD2. CDR1 is GTSNPN and CDR2 is SVGIG in the germline V gene (reference sequence). V gave up 2 bases and J gave up 2 bases; unmatched junction bases: 3. The CDR3 has 14 amino acids. The CDR3 spells CAWSRGGNTDTQYF. CDR3 nucleotide sequence: TGTGCCTGGAGTCGGGGGGGGAACACAGATACGCAGTATTTT.

This CDR3 is CASSRLTSGGPTDTQYF. The DNA of the CDR3 is TGTGCCAGCAGTCGACTAACTAGCGGGGGCCCCACAGATACGCAGTATTTT. The chain employs TRBV6-2 or TRBV6-3 and TRBJ2-3, with TRBD2 identical over 11 bases. This CDR3 contains 17 residues. V gave up 5 bases and J gave up 2 bases; unmatched junction bases: 9. Looked up from germline, CDR1 is MNHEY and CDR2 is SVGEGT.

This clonotype came up a few times. V is TRBV2 and J is TRBJ2-7; tentatively, D is TRBD1 (6 bases). The germline V gene has CDR1 SNHLY and CDR2 FYNNEI. The length of the CDR3 is 13 residues. The V and J ends lost 1 base and 5 bases respectively, with 9 bases between them. CDR3 region: CASSEENRDEQYF. The DNA for the CDR3 is TGTGCCAGCAGTGAAGAGAACAGGGACGAGCAGTACTTC.

This clonotype was counted a few times. The DNA of the CDR3 is TGCGCCAGCAGCCAAGGGGCTAGCTCCGGTGAGCAGTTCTTC. It codes for CASSQGASSGEQFF. The chain couples TRBV4-1 to TRBJ2-1, with D possibly matching TRBD2 (5 bases). Germline V CDR1 and CDR2: MGHRA, YSYEKL. Trimming took off 1 base at V and 9 bases at J, with 13 bases between the two ends. The CDR3 extends over 14 amino acids.

This clonotype was picked up a small number of times. The V gene is TRBV5-1, the J gene TRBJ2-5, with D perhaps TRBD1 (5 bases). CDR3 size: 15 residues. Germline CDR1 SGHRS, CDR2 YFSETQ. The V end was cut by 4 bases, the J end by 5 bases, with 18 bases between. CDR3 amino acids: CASSQGTGSRETQYF. In nucleotides, the CDR3 is TGCGCCAGCAGCCAAGGAACAGGCTCTAGGGAGACCCAGTACTTC.

This clonotype was detected a few times. The CDR3 region is CASREGLAGLDTQYF. CDR3 nucleotide sequence: TGTGCCAGCAGGGAGGGCCTAGCGGGGTTGGATACGCAGTATTTT. The chain uses TRBV7-8 and TRBJ2-3; 9 bases match TRBD2. This CDR3 is built from 15 residues. Germline CDR1 SGHVS, CDR2 FQNEAQ. The trim removed 6 bases at V and 6 bases at J, leaving 10 bases unmatched.

This clonotype was counted between two and nine times. V usage is TRBV5-6 and J usage is TRBJ1-4; no clear D gene. CDR1 is SGHDT, CDR2 YYEEEE, per germline. The ends were cut back, 8 bases at V and 0 bases at J, with 14 bases in the middle. The CDR3 has 15 amino acids. The CDR3 is CASSYPAATNEKLFF. DNA of the CDR3: TGTGCCAGTTCTTATCCCGCGGCAACTAATGAAAAACTGTTTTTT.